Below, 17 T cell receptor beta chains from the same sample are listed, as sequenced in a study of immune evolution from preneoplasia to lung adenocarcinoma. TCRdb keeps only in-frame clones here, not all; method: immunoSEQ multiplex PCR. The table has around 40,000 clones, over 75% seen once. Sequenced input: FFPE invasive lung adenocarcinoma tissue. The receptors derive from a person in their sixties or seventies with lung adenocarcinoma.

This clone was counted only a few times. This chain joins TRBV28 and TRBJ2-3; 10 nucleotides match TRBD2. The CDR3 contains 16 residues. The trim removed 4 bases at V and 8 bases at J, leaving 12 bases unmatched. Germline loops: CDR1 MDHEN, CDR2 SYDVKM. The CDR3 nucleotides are TGTGCCAGCAGTTCCCCAGCGGGAGGGCCTTCGGGTACGCAGTATTTT. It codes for CASSSPAGGPSGTQYF.

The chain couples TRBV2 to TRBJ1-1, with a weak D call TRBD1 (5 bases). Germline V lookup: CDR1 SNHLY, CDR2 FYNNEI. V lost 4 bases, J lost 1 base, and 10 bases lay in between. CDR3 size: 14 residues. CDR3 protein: CASSATTANTEAFF. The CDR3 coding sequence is TGTGCCAGCAGTGCAACGACAGCGAACACTGAAGCTTTCTTT.

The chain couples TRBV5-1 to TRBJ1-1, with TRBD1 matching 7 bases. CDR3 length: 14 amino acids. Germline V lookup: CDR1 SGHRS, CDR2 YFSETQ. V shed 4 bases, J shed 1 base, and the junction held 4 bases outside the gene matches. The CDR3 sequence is CASSTGQPNTEAFF. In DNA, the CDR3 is TGCGCCAGCAGCACGGGACAGCCGAACACTGAAGCTTTCTTT.

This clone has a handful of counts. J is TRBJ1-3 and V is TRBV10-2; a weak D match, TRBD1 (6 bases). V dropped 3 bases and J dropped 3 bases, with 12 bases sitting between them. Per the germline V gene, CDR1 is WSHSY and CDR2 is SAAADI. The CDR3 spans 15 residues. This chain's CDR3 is CASSDPGDHGNTIYF. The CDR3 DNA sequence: TGCGCCAGCAGTGACCCAGGGGATCATGGAAACACCATATATTTT.

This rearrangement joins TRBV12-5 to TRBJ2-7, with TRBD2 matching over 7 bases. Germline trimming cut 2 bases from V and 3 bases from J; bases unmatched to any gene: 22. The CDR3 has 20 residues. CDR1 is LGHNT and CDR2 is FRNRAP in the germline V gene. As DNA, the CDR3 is TGTGCTAGTGGTTTGCGAAGTTTGGGTATCAGTGGGGGGGTGGGCTACGAGCAGTACTTC. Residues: CASGLRSLGISGGVGYEQYF.

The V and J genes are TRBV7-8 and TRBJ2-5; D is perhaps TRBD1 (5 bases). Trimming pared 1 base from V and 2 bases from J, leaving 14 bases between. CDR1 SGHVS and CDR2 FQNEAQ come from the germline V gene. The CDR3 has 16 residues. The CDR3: CASSLGRATVQETQYF. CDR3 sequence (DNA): TGTGCCAGCAGCTTAGGACGGGCGACAGTACAAGAGACCCAGTACTTC.

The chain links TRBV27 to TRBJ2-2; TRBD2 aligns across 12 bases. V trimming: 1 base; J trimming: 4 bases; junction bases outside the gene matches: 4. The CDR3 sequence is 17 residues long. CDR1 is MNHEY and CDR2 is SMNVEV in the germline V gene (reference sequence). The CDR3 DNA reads TGTGCCAGCAGTTTATTGCTAGCGGGAGGGTTCACCGGGGAGCTGTTTTTT. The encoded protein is CASSLLLAGGFTGELFF.

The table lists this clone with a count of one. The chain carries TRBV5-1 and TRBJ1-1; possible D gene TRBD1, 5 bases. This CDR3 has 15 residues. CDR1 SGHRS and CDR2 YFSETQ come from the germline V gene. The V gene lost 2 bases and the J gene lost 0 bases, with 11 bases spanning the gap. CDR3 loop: CASSLGAGLNTEAFF. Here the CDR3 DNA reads TGCGCCAGCAGCTTAGGTGCAGGGCTGAACACTGAAGCTTTCTTT.

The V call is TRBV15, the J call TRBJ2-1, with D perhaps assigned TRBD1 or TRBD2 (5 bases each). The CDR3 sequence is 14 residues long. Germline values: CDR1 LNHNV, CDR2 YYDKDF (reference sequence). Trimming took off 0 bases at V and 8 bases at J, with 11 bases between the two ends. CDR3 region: CATSREGVSDEQFF. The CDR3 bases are TGTGCCACCAGCAGAGAGGGGGTGAGCGATGAGCAGTTCTTC.

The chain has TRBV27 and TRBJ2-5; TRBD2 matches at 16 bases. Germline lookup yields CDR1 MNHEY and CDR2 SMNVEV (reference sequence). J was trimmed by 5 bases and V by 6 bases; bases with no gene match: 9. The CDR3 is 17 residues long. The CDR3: CASRGLAGGRSRETQYF. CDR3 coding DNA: TGTGCCAGCAGGGGACTAGCGGGAGGGAGGAGTAGGGAGACCCAGTACTTC.

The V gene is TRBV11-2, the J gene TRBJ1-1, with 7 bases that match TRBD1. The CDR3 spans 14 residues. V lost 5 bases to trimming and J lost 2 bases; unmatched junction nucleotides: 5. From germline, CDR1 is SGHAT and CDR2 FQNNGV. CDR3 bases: TGTGCCAGCAGCAACTGGGACAGCAACACTGAAGCTTTCTTT. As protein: CASSNWDSNTEAFF.

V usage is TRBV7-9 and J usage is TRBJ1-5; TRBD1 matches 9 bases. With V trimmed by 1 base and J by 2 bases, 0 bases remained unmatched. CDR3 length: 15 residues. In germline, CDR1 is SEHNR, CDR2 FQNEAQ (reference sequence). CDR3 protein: CASSLGTGGNQPQHF. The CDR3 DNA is TGTGCCAGCAGCTTAGGGACAGGGGGCAATCAGCCCCAGCATTTT.

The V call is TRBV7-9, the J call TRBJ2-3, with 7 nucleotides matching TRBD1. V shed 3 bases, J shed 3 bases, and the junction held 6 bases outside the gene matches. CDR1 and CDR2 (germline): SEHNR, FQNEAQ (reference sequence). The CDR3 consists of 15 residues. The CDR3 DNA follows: TGTGCCAGCAGCTTGACCTCGACAGGGACAGATACGCAGTATTTT. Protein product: CASSLTSTGTDTQYF.

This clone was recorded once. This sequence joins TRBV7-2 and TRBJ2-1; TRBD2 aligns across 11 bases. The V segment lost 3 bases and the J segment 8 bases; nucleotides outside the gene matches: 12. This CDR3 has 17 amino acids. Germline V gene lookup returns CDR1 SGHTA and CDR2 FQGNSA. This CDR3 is CASSFGYSGRAMDEQFF. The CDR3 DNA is TGTGCCAGCAGCTTTGGGTATAGCGGGAGGGCCATGGATGAGCAGTTCTTC.

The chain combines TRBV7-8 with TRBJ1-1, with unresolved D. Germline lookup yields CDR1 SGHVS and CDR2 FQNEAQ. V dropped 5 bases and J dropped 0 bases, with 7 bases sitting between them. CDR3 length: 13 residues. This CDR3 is CASSRMMNTEAFF. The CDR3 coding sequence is TGTGCCAGCAGCAGGATGATGAACACTGAAGCTTTCTTT. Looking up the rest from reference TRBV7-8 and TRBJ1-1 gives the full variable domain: GAGVSQSPRYKVAKRGQDVALRCDPISGHVSLFWYQQALGQGPEFLTYFQNEAQLDKSGLPSDRFFAERPEGSVSTLKIQRTQQEDSAVYLCASSRMMNTEAFFGQGTRLTVV.

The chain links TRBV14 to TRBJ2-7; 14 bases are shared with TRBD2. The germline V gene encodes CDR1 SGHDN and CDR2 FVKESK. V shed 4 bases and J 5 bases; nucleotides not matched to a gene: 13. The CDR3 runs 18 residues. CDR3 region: CASSLPSGLAGVYNEQYF. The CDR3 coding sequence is TGTGCCAGCAGCCTACCCTCGGGACTAGCGGGAGTTTATAACGAGCAGTACTTC.

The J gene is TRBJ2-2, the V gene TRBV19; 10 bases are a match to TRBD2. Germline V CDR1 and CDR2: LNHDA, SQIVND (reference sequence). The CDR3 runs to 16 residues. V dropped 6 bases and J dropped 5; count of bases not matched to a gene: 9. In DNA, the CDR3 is TGTGCCAGTAGCCTTCTAGCGGGAGCGGGTACCGGGGAGCTGTTTTTT. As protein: CASSLLAGAGTGELFF.